The 6 T cell receptor beta chains presented below share a single source sample, sequenced in a study of CD8 T cells in Susac syndrome. RNA, at about 0.5 to 1 ug, was reverse transcribed with random hexamers. TCRdb re-called the immunoSEQ multiplex PCR reads with MiXCR, one entry per CDR3 protein. The repertoire holds around 180,000 distinct CDR3 sequences, with around 95% as singletons. What was sequenced was CD4+ T cells from PBMCs. The source of these receptors is a human donor with multiple sclerosis.

The V call is TRBV27, the J call TRBJ2-6; D possibly uses TRBD1 or TRBD2 (5 bases each). The CDR3 runs to 15 residues. V lost 1 base to trimming and J lost 2 bases, with 6 bases between them. Germline CDR1 and CDR2: MNHEY and SMNVEV (reference sequence). CDR3 protein: CASSLWGTGANVLTF. The CDR3 DNA reads as TGTGCCAGCAGTTTATGGGGGACTGGGGCCAACGTCCTGACTTTC.

The gene calls are TRBV7-9 and TRBJ1-2; 8 bases are a match to TRBD1. V was pared by 5 bases and J by 10 bases, with 6 bases of the junction left unmatched. CDR3 length equals 12 residues. Germline assignment: CDR1 SEHNR and CDR2 FQNEAQ (reference sequence). CDR3 in amino acids: CASSPTGDLYTF. In DNA form, the CDR3 reads TGTGCCAGCAGCCCGACAGGGGACCTCTACACCTTC.

V is TRBV29-1 and J is TRBJ2-3; D might be TRBD2 (6 bases). Germline V lookup: CDR1 SQVTM, CDR2 ANQGSEA. This CDR3 is 12 amino acids long. The ends were cut back, 8 bases at V and 2 bases at J, with 11 bases in the middle. Here the CDR3 reads CSTWGLTDTQYF. The CDR3 DNA sequence: TGCAGCACCTGGGGACTCACAGATACGCAGTATTTT.

The chain has TRBV20-1 and TRBJ1-5, with 10 positions matching TRBD1. Germline-derived CDR1 and CDR2 are DFQATT and SNEGSKA (reference sequence). V shed 2 bases and J 6 bases; nucleotides not matched to a gene: 4. The CDR3 consists of 14 residues. CDR3 DNA sequence: TGCAGTGCTAGAAGGGACAGGGGCTTTCAGCCCCAGCATTTT. Its translation: CSARRDRGFQPQHF.

The V gene is TRBV5-4, the J gene TRBJ2-3, with D possibly called TRBD1 or TRBD2 (5 bases each). This CDR3 has 15 residues. V was shortened by 0 bases and J by 6 bases, with 14 bases between the two germline ends. The germline V gene encodes CDR1 SGHNT and CDR2 YYREEE (reference sequence). CDR3 coding DNA: TGTGCCAGCAGCTTGGCTAGCAGGGATCAGGATACGCAGTATTTT. Its translation is CASSLASRDQDTQYF.

A single count supports this clonotype. The junction and the germline gene differ at one end; a read error may be behind it. The chain recombines TRBV28 with TRBJ2-7; 7 bases map to TRBD1. CDR3 length equals 14 residues. CDR1 is MDHEN and CDR2 is SYDVKM in the germline V gene. As DNA, the CDR3 is TGTGCCAGCAGTGTATGGGACAGCGCCTACGAGCAGTACTTC. Its protein is CASSVWDSAYEQYF.